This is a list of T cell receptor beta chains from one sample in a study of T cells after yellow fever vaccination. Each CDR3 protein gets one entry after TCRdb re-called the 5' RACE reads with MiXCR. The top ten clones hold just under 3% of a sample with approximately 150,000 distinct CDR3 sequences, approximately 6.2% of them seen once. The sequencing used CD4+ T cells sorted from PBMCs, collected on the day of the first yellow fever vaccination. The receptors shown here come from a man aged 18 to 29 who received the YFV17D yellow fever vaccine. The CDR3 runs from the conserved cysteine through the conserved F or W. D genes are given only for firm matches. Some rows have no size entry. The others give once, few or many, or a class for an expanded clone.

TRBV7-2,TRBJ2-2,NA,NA,TGTGCCAGCAGGCGATTGGATGATCTAGCCACCGGGGAGCTGTTTTTT,CASRRLDDLATGELFF
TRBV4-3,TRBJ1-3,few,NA,TGCGCCAGCAGCCATCCCCCCCCTCTGGACACCATATATTTT,CASSHPPPLDTIYF
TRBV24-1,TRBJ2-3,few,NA,TGTGCCACCAGTGACCAGACAGATCCAGATACGCAGTATTTT,CATSDQTDPDTQYF
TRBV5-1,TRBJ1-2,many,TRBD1,TGCGCCAGCACCCGGACAGGGACTGGCTACACCTTC,CASTRTGTGYTF
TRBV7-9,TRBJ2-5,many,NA,TGTGCCAGCAGCTTAATGACAGGCCAAGAGACCCAGTACTTC,CASSLMTGQETQYF
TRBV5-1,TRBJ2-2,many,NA,TGCGCCAGCAGCTTGGAGGCAGGGACGAACACCGGGGAGCTGTTTTTT,CASSLEAGTNTGELFF
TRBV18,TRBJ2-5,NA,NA,TGTGCCAGCTCACCGGGCTACCAAGAGACCCAGTACTTC,CASSPGYQETQYF
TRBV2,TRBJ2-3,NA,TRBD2,TGTGCCAGCAGTACCCCGGGGCGGGGGGGAAGAGATACGCAGTATTTT,CASSTPGRGGRDTQYF
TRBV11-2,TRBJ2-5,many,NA,TGTGCCAGCAGCTTATCCATCGGGGGGCGACGACAGACCCAGTACTTC,CASSLSIGGRRQTQYF
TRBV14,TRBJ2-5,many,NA,TGTGCCAGCAGCCAGCGAAATACAGGGTTGAGGGAGACCCAGTACTTC,CASSQRNTGLRETQYF
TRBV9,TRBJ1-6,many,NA,TGTGCCAGCAGCGAACTAGAGAATTCACCCCTCCACTTT,CASSELENSPLHF
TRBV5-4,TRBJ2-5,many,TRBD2,TGTGCCAGCAGCTTACCGGGAGGACAAGAGACCCAGTACTTC,CASSLPGGQETQYF
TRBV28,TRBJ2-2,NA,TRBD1,TGTGCCAGCAGACGGACAGGGAGAATCACCGGGGAGCTGTTTTTT,CASRRTGRITGELFF
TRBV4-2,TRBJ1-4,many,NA,TGTGCCAGCAGCCAAAACACGGAAAAACTGTTTTTT,CASSQNTEKLFF
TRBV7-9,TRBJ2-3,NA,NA,TGTGCCAGGGGCCCGGGGCAGCGCTGGCTGGTAAGCACAGATACGCAGTATTTT,CARGPGQRWLVSTDTQYF
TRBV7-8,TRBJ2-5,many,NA,TGTGCCAGCAGCTATAGATGGCAGACCCAGTACTTC,CASSYRWQTQYF
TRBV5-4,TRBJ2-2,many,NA,TGTGCCAGCAGCGGCAGGGCCACGAACACCGGGGAGCTGTTTTTT,CASSGRATNTGELFF
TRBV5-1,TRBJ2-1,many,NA,TGCGCCAGCAGCTTGGAGGGGGACTCCTACAATGAGCAGTTCTTC,CASSLEGDSYNEQFF
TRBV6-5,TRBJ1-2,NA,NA,TGTGCCAGCAGTTACTCCTACAGGGCTCGGGGAGGGACCTTC,CASSYSYRARGGTF
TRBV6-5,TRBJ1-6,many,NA,TGTGCCAGCAGTTACATAAAGGGAATTGATTCACCCCTCCACTTT,CASSYIKGIDSPLHF
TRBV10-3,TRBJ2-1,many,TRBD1,TGTGCCACAGGGGGCTACAATGAGCAGTTCTTC,CATGGYNEQFF
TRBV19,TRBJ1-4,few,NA,TGTGCCAGTAGTATTCTTGCGACGGGACAAGCAAATGAAAAACTGTTTTTT,CASSILATGQANEKLFF
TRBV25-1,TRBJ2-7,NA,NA,TGTGCCAGCAGTGTCAGGGGGAGGTACGAGCAGTACTTC,CASSVRGRYEQYF
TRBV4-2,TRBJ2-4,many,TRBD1,TGTGCCAGCAGCCGGCGGGACAGGGGATATGAAAACATTCAGTACTTC,CASSRRDRGYENIQYF
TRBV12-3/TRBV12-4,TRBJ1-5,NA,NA,TGTGCCAGCAGCTTACAGGGACGGAATCAGCCCCAGCATTTT,CASSLQGRNQPQHF
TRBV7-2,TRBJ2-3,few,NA,TGTGCCAGCAGCCCCCAGAGTGGGGCGGTGAATACGCAGTATTTT,CASSPQSGAVNTQYF
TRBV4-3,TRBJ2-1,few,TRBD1,TGCGCCAGCAGCCGGGACAGGGTTCGGGAGAGCTACAATGAGCAGTTCTTC,CASSRDRVRESYNEQFF
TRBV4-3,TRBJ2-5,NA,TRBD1,TGCGCCAGCAGCCAAGACCTTAACAGGGGAGAGACCCAGTACTTC,CASSQDLNRGETQYF
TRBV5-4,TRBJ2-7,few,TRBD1,TGTGCCAGCAGCCCTGGGACAGGGGGGAAGGAGCAGTACTTC,CASSPGTGGKEQYF
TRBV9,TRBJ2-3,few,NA,TGTGCCAGCAGCGTTATGACAGATACGCAGTATTTT,CASSVMTDTQYF
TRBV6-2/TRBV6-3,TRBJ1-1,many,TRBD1,TGTGCCAGCAGGCCGCTGGGGACAGAGATGACTGAAGCTTTCTTT,CASRPLGTEMTEAFF
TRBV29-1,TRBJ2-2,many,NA,TGCAGCGTTGCCGACACCGGGGAGCTGTTTTTT,CSVADTGELFF
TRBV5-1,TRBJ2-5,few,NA,TGCGCCAGCAGCTGGGACTCTACAGGAACCCAGTACTTC,CASSWDSTGTQYF
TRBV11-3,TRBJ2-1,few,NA,TGTGCCAGCAGCTTAGACCTAGTGGGTAGTGAGCAGTTCTTC,CASSLDLVGSEQFF
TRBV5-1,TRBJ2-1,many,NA,TGCGCCAGCCATAGGGGGGAACTATACAATGAGCAGTTCTTC,CASHRGELYNEQFF
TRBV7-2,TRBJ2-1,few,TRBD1,TGTGCCAGCAGCGAAGGACAGGGGGCTGGTGAGCAGTTCTTC,CASSEGQGAGEQFF
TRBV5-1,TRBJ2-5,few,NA,TGCGCCAGCAGCGCCCAAGGGCCGGGGGAAGAGACCCAGTACTTC,CASSAQGPGEETQYF
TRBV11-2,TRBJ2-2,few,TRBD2,TGTGCCAGCAGCTTAAGGTTTAAGCGGGGGGGCGCCGGGGAGCTGTTTTTT,CASSLRFKRGGAGELFF
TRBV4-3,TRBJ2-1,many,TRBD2,TGCGCCAGCAGCCAACCCAGCGGGGGGGCCAATGAGCAGTTCTTC,CASSQPSGGANEQFF
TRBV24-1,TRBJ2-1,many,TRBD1,TGTGCCACCAGCAGGGACAGGGGATTTGATGAGCAGTTCTTC,CATSRDRGFDEQFF
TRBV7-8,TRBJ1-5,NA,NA,TGTGCCAGCAGCTTAGAGAGGGTGTTGGGGAGTCGGAACAATCAGCCCCAGCATTTT,CASSLERVLGSRNNQPQHF
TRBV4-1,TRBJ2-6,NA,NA,TGCGCCAGCAGCCAAGATGCGGCTGGGGCCAACGTCCTGACTTTC,CASSQDAAGANVLTF
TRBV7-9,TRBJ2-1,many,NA,TGTGCCAGCAGCTTAGAATGGGAGCAGTTCTTC,CASSLEWEQFF
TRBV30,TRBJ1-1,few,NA,TGTGCCTGGAGGAAGGCCTTGAACACTGAAGCTTTCTTT,CAWRKALNTEAFF
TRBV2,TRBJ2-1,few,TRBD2,TGTGCCAGCGGCACAGCGGGAACCAATGAGCAGTTCTTC,CASGTAGTNEQFF
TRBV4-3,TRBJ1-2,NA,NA,TGCGCCAGCAGCCAAGATCCGGACCTGATCTCCGCCGTCACCTTC,CASSQDPDLISAVTF
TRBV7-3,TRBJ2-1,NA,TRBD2,TGTGCCAGCAGCTTAACGTTTGGGCGGGGGGGCAATGAGCAGTTCTTC,CASSLTFGRGGNEQFF
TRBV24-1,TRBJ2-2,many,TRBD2,TGTGCCACCAGTGATCCCCCGGCGACTAGCGCCGGGGAGCTGTTTTTT,CATSDPPATSAGELFF
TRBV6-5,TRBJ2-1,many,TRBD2,TGTGCCAGCAGTTACTCTGGGAGGGTATACAATGAGCAGTTCTTC,CASSYSGRVYNEQFF
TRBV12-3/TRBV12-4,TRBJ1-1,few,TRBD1,TGTGCCAGCAGTTTAGCCGGGACAGGACACCAGTCTGAAGCTTTCTTT,CASSLAGTGHQSEAFF
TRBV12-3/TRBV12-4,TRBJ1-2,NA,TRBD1,TGTGCCAGCACCAACCCCGTTGGACAGGGGATAAGATATGGCTACACCTTC,CASTNPVGQGIRYGYTF